This TCR beta chain appears in the sequencing data of a study of blood T cell repertoires in COVID-19. Measured with immunoSEQ multiplex PCR; TCRdb has only the in-frame clones, and not every one. The sample includes 200,000 to 250,000 clones, 87% of them seen just once. Deletions cut 6 bases from V and 2 bases from J, with 16 bases between. CDR1 SGHAT and CDR2 FQNNGV come from the germline V gene. The CDR3 is 15 residues long. This receptor was taken from a man aged 55 to 69 who had recovered from COVID-19. The source material was peripheral blood. The chain links TRBV11-2 to TRBJ1-1, with D possibly being TRBD1 (6 bases). The CDR3 bases are TGTGCCAGCAGTTTTAACAGGGATGGTAACACTGAAGCTTTCTTT. Translated, it gives CASSFNRDGNTEAFF.